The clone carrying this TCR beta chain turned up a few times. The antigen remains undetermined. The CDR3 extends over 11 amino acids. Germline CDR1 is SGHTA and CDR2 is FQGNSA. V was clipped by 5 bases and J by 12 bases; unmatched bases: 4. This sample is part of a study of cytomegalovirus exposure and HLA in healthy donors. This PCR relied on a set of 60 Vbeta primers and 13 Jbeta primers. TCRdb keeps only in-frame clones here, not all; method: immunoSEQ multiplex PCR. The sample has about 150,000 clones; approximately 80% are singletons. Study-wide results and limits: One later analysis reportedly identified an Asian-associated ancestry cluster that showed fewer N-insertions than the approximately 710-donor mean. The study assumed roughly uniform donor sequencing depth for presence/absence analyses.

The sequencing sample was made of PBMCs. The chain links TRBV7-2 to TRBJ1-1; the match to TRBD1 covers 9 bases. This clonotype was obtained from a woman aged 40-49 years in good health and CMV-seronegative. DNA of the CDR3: TGTGCCAGCAGCCAGAACAGGGGGCCTTTCTTT. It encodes CASSQNRGPFF.